This T cell receptor (beta chain) comes out of a study of blood T cell repertoires in COVID-19. This CDR3 region has 15 residues. Germline V gene sequence: CDR1 SNHLY, CDR2 FYNNEI. After removal of 6 bases from V and 4 bases from J, the junction contained 7 bases not matched to a gene. Method: immunoSEQ multiplex PCR; TCRdb's copy keeps in-frame clones and lacks some. The sample includes over 65,000 clones, about 90% of them seen just once. The chain recombines TRBV2 with TRBJ2-4; 9 bases are a match to TRBD1. The sequence derives from a man aged 50 to 59 with active COVID-19. Sequencing used peripheral blood. CDR3 nucleotide sequence: TGTGCCAGCAGGGACAGGGGCGACCCTAAAAACATTCAGTACTTC. Translation: CASRDRGDPKNIQYF.